This TCR beta chain derives from a study of cytomegalovirus exposure and HLA in healthy donors (dated by TCRdb to about 2017). For the wider study: An earlier analysis of several hundred of the donors reported roughly 270 Gb of sequence data and roughly 110 million unique TCR beta sequences from about 180 million T cells. All discovery cohort repertoires had been generated on a single sequencing platform. An early release that covered about 600 HLA-typed donors contained about 300 gigabases of sequencing data and around 85 million unique TCR sequences. In a later genetic analysis, genome-wide SNP genotypes for about three fifths of the roughly 670 donors were used, and that subset was treated as a discovery cohort. Besides the first cohort of 550 to 750 subjects, a separate validation cohort made up of roughly 120 different subjects was used. A later analysis re-examined previously published TCR beta repertoires from just over 650 donors and added high-resolution HLA genotyping to investigate patterns of TCR occurrence. The study combined high-throughput TCR immunosequencing, statistical association of individual TCRs with disease status, and machine learning to predict cytomegalovirus infection status. On average, approximately 250,000 unique TCR beta nucleotide sequences were sequenced per donor among 350 to 400 genotyped donors of the cohort, with around 19% of those sequences being non-productive. The study used immunosequencing to profile the T cell repertoires of several hundred subjects and linked those repertoires to cytomegalovirus serostatus. The aim of the study was to test whether cataloging public T cell receptors could identify signatures of past pathogen exposure. HLA typing included class I and class II loci at four-digit resolution. The number of typed donors differed by locus: about 620-640 for A, B, C, DRB1 and DQB1; 500 to 550 for DQA1; approximately 600 for DPA1; and approximately 450 for DPB1. The later analysis used no new phenotypic data to find candidate immune exposures, relying instead on TCR beta sequences and their occurrence across donors. Among the approximately 430 genotyped donors, approximately 82% belonged to the genetic ancestry cluster associated with self-reported Caucasian donors. Donor age, sex, ethnicity and CMV serostatus were collected together with the repertoire data. To decide whether each TCR beta V gene segment behaved as functional or pseudogenic, an earlier analysis of some 540 of the donors relied on high-throughput TCR beta sequencing. Roughly 5 DR-DQ haplotypes were handled as single units for association and clustering because linkage in the cohort was strong. On the study overall, not on this receptor specifically: When HLA alleles, especially DR and DQ, strongly co-occurred, TCR associations were difficult to assign to individual alleles. In a later analysis, HLA-associated TCR beta chains were found to be more clonally expanded and to have lower generation probabilities than equally common non-associated chains. The study listed 150 to 200 TCR beta chains as associated with cytomegalovirus. Most TCR sequences were observed very rarely across donors, whereas some public TCRs were present in many individuals. A further reported finding was that TCR beta sequences accurately predicted the HLA-A and HLA-B alleles for most subjects in the first cohort. A later genetic analysis reported fewer N-insertions in productive TCRs among donors in an Asian-associated ancestry cluster than the roughly 700-donor mean. A later analysis found that most CMV-associated TCR beta chains appeared HLA-restricted, with HLA associations seemingly driven largely by CMV exposure. HLA typing was unavailable for some donors at each locus, so association tests used only the typed subset. A later analysis found that TCR association rates varied across HLA loci, with DRB1 alleles showing the most associated TCRs and HLA-C alleles the fewest. The only immune exposure information available for the cohort was CMV serostatus. Approximately 18 rarely observed V segments, including chromosome 9 orphons, were excluded from the earlier analysis of about 600 of the donors because counts were too low. V-gene and J-gene trimming of TCR beta chains was associated with a missense DCLRE1C variant in a later genetic analysis, and the association was replicated in an independent cohort. Some IMGT-functional V segments, including TRBV6-2 and TRBV6-3, could not be told apart with the 87-base-pair reads, so those segments were excluded. It was suggested by the authors that the approach could potentially be generalized to other disease states and immunological phenotypes. Roughly uniform sequencing depth across donors was assumed in presence/absence analyses, although this assumption may not hold. The classifier was reported to diagnose cytomegalovirus status with high specificity and sensitivity in both the original cohort and the validation cohort. Only TCR beta chains were sequenced in this cohort, and the absence of alpha or paired-chain data limited detectable features. Several of the top co-occurrence clusters appeared to be linked to parvovirus B19, influenza, CMV and Epstein-Barr virus, according to a later analysis. Correlated functional status among segregating V segments might reflect linkage disequilibrium, but an unknown experimental factor could not be ruled out. In vitro tests confirmed that a few of the cytomegalovirus-associated TCR beta chains recognize cytomegalovirus antigens. A cluster of highly shared sequence variants was judged likely to be a technical artifact of the sequencing pipeline. Specific HLA alleles were associated with some 15,000 TCR beta sequences at a false discovery rate of 0.05 in a later analysis. Broadly in line with IMGT annotations, most TCR beta V segments showed up in productive rearrangements about 90% or about 30% of the time in an earlier analysis of a few hundred of the donors.

Library method: the immunoSEQ multiplex PCR assay. For the multiplex PCR, a mixture combining 60 forward primers for TCR Vbeta segments and 13 reverse primers for TCR Jbeta segments was used. Amplification of the CDR3 region of rearranged TCR beta genes was performed with a multiplex PCR assay on genomic DNA. The Illumina HiSeq System was used to sequence the amplified TCR beta libraries as 87-base-pair reads. From the authors' description of their analysis: Across the 700 or so repertoires, a later analysis counted tens of millions of unique TCR beta chains, roughly 11 million of which were shared by at least two donors. Raw reads were error-corrected and collapsed into unique sequences with a nearest-neighbor algorithm that merged closely related sequences to remove PCR and sequencing errors. Alignment of CDR3 sequences to IMGT reference sequences was used to assign V, D and J gene segments. Each retained sequence needed at least a six-nucleotide match to both a V gene segment and a J gene segment. Rearrangements were classified as productive when the CDR3 lacked stop codons and remained in frame with V and J, and all other rearrangements were classified as non-productive. Following IMGT convention, CDR3 was defined as the stretch from the second conserved V-encoded cysteine to the conserved J-encoded phenylalanine. The earlier analysis of fewer than 750 of the donors excluded sequences that lacked an unambiguous match to a single V gene segment. An earlier analysis of a few hundred of the donors called V segments functional above 56.7% productive rearrangements and segregating when the between-donor standard deviation exceeded 5%. A statistical classification framework was built to diagnose cytomegalovirus status from the catalog of TCR beta chain sequences. In a later analysis, TCR nucleotide sequences were compared against IMGT/GENE-DB human TR gene sequences so that V and J genes could be assigned. The TCRdist pipeline was used in a later analysis to assign CDR3 sequences and most-parsimonious VDJ recombination scenarios. In a later analysis, each TCR beta chain was defined by its CDR3 amino acid sequence together with its V-gene family, and reads lacking a unique V-gene family were excluded. To address suspected cross-contamination and a sequencing artifact, a later analysis removed under 600 highly shared, low-generation-probability nucleotide sequences. A later analysis calculated a clonal expansion index for each public chain from normalized within-repertoire ranks of inferred template counts. A later analysis computed generation probabilities with a VDJ recombination model fitted to out-of-frame rearrangements, and checked the results against IGoR. In a later analysis, hypergeometric tests were used to score TCR-TCR, TCR-HLA and TCR-CMV co-occurrence, with a repertoire-size bias correction applied to TCR pairs. A later analysis estimated false discovery rates by permuting HLA or CMV assignments 20 times. In a later analysis, co-occurring TCRs were grouped using DBSCAN, and TCRdist sequence similarity was added for clustering within HLA-allele-positive subsets. Co-occurrence clustering excluded repertoires with fewer than 30,000 or more than 120,000 public chains, plus five with anomalous nucleotide sharing. TCRdb took this table from immuneACCESS and kept in-frame rearrangements with V and J called. Such tables lack part of the clones; where checked against another copy, unresolved V genes explain under half of the gap, and the rest is unexplained. Clone size and the V and J calls come from that table; the DNA yielded D and trimming. The sample has 150,000 to 200,000 clones on record, roughly 68% of them singletons. The biggest ten clones account for over 1.5% of the sample.

V is pared back by 4 bases and J by 1 base, with 9 bases lying between the germline termini. The CDR1 and CDR2 encoded by the germline V gene are SGHRS and YFSETQ. The CDR3 runs 13 amino acids, cysteine and phenylalanine included. Only the CDR3 region is kept as DNA, spanning 39 bases read in frame from base 1. Regarding this clone: The antigen this receptor binds is unknown. Base quality data are lacking; no much larger clone is found one base away.

The cohort consisted of some 730 healthy bone marrow donors. Cohort members were all nominally healthy when sampled, although unrecorded immune exposures were likely present. The donor tested CMV seronegative and was one of the 352 seronegative cohort members. A peripheral blood sample was collected from each donor, and TCR beta sequencing was performed on peripheral blood mononuclear cells. Genomic DNA was extracted from the blood cell samples with the Qiagen DNeasy Blood Extraction Kit. The chain employs TRBV5-1 and TRBJ2-7; the D region possibly corresponds to TRBD2 (6 bases align). The clonotype originates from a woman aged 25 to 39 in good health and CMV-seronegative. The sample taken for sequencing was PBMCs. The CDR3: CASSGGSSYEQYF. The nucleotide sequence is given as TGCGCCAGCAGCGGGGGGTCGTCCTACGAGCAGTACTTC.